A single TCR beta chain is shown here with its context. Its antigen is as yet unknown. This entry belongs to a study of vaccination effects on CD4 cells after COVID-19. Within the ViraFEST assay, antigen-specific CD4+ T cells underwent expansion with viral peptide pools prior to sequencing. Culture proceeded for approximately nine days, and CD4+ T cells were then isolated. Prior SARS-CoV-2 infection was absent in the vaccine recipients, as shown by negative nucleocapsid antibodies. Clones were sequenced by immunoSEQ multiplex PCR, and TCRdb holds only the in-frame ones, with some missing. The sample yields roughly 52,000 clones, 70% seen once. V lost 4 bases, J lost 8 bases, and 14 bases lay in between. The V gene's germline CDR1 is GTSNPN and CDR2 SVGIG (reference sequence). The CDR3 consists of 12 residues.

The source was CD4+ T cells from PBMCs cultured with SARS-CoV-2 spike peptides, collected before COVID-19 vaccination. The sequence derives from a human donor who received a COVID-19 vaccine. This chain uses TRBV30 with TRBJ1-2; the D gene is possibly TRBD1 (6 bases). The CDR3 sequence is CAWNRVMRGYTF. In DNA, the CDR3 is TGTGCCTGGAACAGGGTGATGCGGGGCTACACCTTC.